The 17 T cell receptor beta chains given below trace back to one sample, sequenced in a study of Ad26.COV2.S vaccination and SARS-CoV-2 variants. Sequenced by immunoSEQ multiplex PCR; TCRdb stores in-frame clones only, minus some. The sample holds hundreds of thousands of clones; roughly nine tenths are singletons and the top ten take nearly 1.5%. The treatment: 15 to 20 received Ad26.COV2.S at low or high dose, single or two shots; about 5 received placebo; per-sample allocation not given. Sampling was performed 63 days after the first vaccine or placebo injection. The sequences come from peripheral blood, collected in a trial of Ad26.COV2.S vaccine versus placebo. The receptors come from a person aged 18-65 years who received the Ad26.COV2.S COVID-19 vaccine or a placebo.

The V and J genes are TRBV19 and TRBJ2-7; 7 nucleotides align to TRBD1. The ends lost 8 bases at V and 0 bases at J; junction bases unmatched: 1. Germline-derived CDR1 and CDR2 are LNHDA and SQIVND (reference sequence). There are 12 residues in the CDR3. This CDR3 reads CASGDSSYEQYF. CDR3 in DNA: TGTGCCAGTGGGGACAGCTCCTACGAGCAGTACTTC.

This sequence joins TRBV7-6 and TRBJ1-1, with D maybe TRBD1 (5 bases). V lost 5 bases, J lost 3 bases, and 13 bases lay in between. There are 14 residues in the CDR3. Germline CDR1 is SGHVS and CDR2 is FNYEAQ. CDR3 residues: CASSPGGSDTEAFF. For the CDR3, the DNA is TGTGCCAGCAGCCCGGGGGGGAGCGACACTGAAGCTTTCTTT.

Details on this clone: Additional DNA sequences in this sample encode the identical CDR3. The chain recombines TRBV3-1 (or the pseudogene TRBV3-2) with TRBJ2-1; 8 nucleotides agree with TRBD2. V was pared by 2 bases and J by 4 bases, with 4 bases of the junction left unmatched. Germline V gene data show CDR1 as LGHDT and CDR2 as YNNKEL (reference sequence). The CDR3 is 15 residues long. CDR3 in DNA: TGTGCCAGCAGCCAAACTAGCGGCCCATACAATGAGCAGTTCTTC. The encoded protein is CASSQTSGPYNEQFF.

The rearrangement joins TRBV18 to TRBJ1-1, with a weak D call TRBD1 (6 bases). The CDR3 runs 15 residues. V lost 1 base and J lost 3, with 12 bases in between. CDR1 and CDR2 from the germline V gene are KGHSH and LQKENI. The CDR3, as DNA: TGTGCCAGCTCACCACAAACGGGGGCGGACACTGAAGCTTTCTTT. Residues: CASSPQTGADTEAFF.

J is TRBJ2-1 and V is TRBV6-5; TRBD2 is a possible D gene (5 bases). Between the trimmed V and J ends, which lost 5 bases and 9 bases, there was a span of 11 bases. In germline, CDR1 is MNHEY, CDR2 SVGAGI. The CDR3 length is 12 residues. CDR3 residues: CASSLTRGEQFF. Here the CDR3 DNA reads TGTGCCAGCAGTCTTACCCGGGGTGAGCAGTTCTTC.

This clone was seen a single time. The genes are TRBV29-1 and TRBJ1-1; 9 bases fit TRBD1. CDR3 size: 15 residues. The germline V gene encodes CDR1 SQVTM and CDR2 ANQGSEA. V lost 7 bases, J lost 2 bases, and 11 bases stayed unmatched. The DNA for the CDR3 is TGCAGCGCATCATTGAGGGGACAGGGCAACACTGAAGCTTTCTTT. It codes for CSASLRGQGNTEAFF.

The DNA for the CDR3 is TGTGCCAGCAGTTACTCTGGAGGGGGCAATCAGCCCCAGCATTTT. As protein: CASSYSGGGNQPQHF. The chain uses TRBV6-2 or TRBV6-3 and TRBJ1-5, with a weak D call TRBD1 (5 bases). This CDR3 is built from 15 residues. Between the trimmed V and J ends, which lost 0 bases and 2 bases, there was a span of 8 bases. CDR1 is MNHEY and CDR2 is SVGEGT in the germline V gene.

This rearrangement joins TRBV6-6 to TRBJ1-6; D gene uncertain. This CDR3 spans 14 amino acids. Trimming removed 2 bases from V and 7 bases from J, with 9 bases in between. Germline lookup yields CDR1 MNHNY and CDR2 SVGAGI (reference sequence). For the CDR3, the DNA is TGTGCCAGCAGTTACATGGGCGGGAATTCACCCCTCCACTTT. Translating gives CASSYMGGNSPLHF.

The V gene is TRBV7-8, the J gene TRBJ2-7; D remains ambiguous. The germline gives CDR1 SGHVS, CDR2 FQNEAQ. CDR3 size: 13 residues. V dropped 1 base and J dropped 5 bases, with 9 bases sitting between them. CDR3 coding DNA: TGTGCCAGCAGCTTAGGTTCCAGTAACGAGCAGTACTTC. Its translation is CASSLGSSNEQYF.

The chain recombines TRBV7-9 with TRBJ1-6, with no clear D. This CDR3 has 13 amino acids. Germline V gives CDR1 SEHNR, CDR2 FQNEAQ (reference sequence). The germline V and J ends were trimmed by 3 bases and 10 bases, with 10 bases remaining between them. The chain's CDR3 is CASSLEERSPLHF. As DNA, the CDR3 is TGTGCCAGCAGCTTGGAGGAGAGGTCACCCCTCCACTTT.

V usage is TRBV27 and J usage is TRBJ1-2; D remains unclear. With 3 bases removed from V and 6 bases from J, the gap between germline ends came to 11 bases. The CDR3 sequence is 13 residues long. CDR1 and CDR2 (germline): MNHEY, SMNVEV (reference sequence). The chain's CDR3 is CASSFDGGDGYTF. DNA of the CDR3: TGTGCCAGCAGTTTCGATGGCGGGGATGGCTACACCTTC.

This clone appeared once. The chain recombines TRBV7-8 with TRBJ1-6; D is uncertain. The germline V and J ends were trimmed by 4 bases and 6 bases, with 4 bases remaining between them. The CDR3 covers 12 residues. Germline V gene data show CDR1 as SGHVS and CDR2 as FQNEAQ. CDR3 amino acids: CASSWFNSPLHF. CDR3 nucleotides: TGTGCCAGCAGCTGGTTTAATTCACCCCTCCACTTT.

The V call is TRBV7-8, the J call TRBJ2-1; 12 nucleotides agree with TRBD2. Germline V lookup: CDR1 SGHVS, CDR2 FQNEAQ. The CDR3 contains 16 residues. V lost 5 bases to trimming and J lost 7 bases; unmatched junction nucleotides: 9. The DNA for the CDR3 is TGTGCCAGCAGCCACTCCCGGACTAGCGGGGCGAATGAGCAGTTCTTC. This gives the protein CASSHSRTSGANEQFF. The complete variable domain, with remaining parts taken from reference TRBV7-8 and TRBJ2-1, reads GAGVSQSPRYKVAKRGQDVALRCDPISGHVSLFWYQQALGQGPEFLTYFQNEAQLDKSGLPSDRFFAERPEGSVSTLKIQRTQQEDSAVYLCASSHSRTSGANEQFFGPGTRLTVL.

The chain couples TRBV3-1 (or the pseudogene TRBV3-2) to TRBJ2-6; D is perhaps TRBD1 or TRBD2 (5 bases each). This CDR3 comprises 17 residues. Per the germline V gene, CDR1 is LGHDT and CDR2 is YNNKEL (reference sequence). V gave up 7 bases and J gave up 0 bases, with 16 bases separating them. In DNA, the CDR3 is TGTGCCAGCAAACCGAGGGACCTACTCTCTGGGGCCAACGTCCTGACTTTC. Translated: CASKPRDLLSGANVLTF.

This clone appeared a single time. The chain has TRBV19 and TRBJ1-5; 8 nucleotides match TRBD1. Germline V gene lookup returns CDR1 LNHDA and CDR2 SQIVND (reference sequence). This CDR3 spans 14 amino acids. V shed 6 bases and J 7 bases; nucleotides not matched to a gene: 8. CDR3 sequence reads: CASRLQGEEQPQHF. The CDR3 DNA is TGTGCCAGTAGGTTACAGGGGGAAGAACAGCCCCAGCATTTT.

V usage is TRBV5-1 and J usage is TRBJ1-2, with D unresolved. V lost 0 bases and J lost 4, with 10 bases in between. CDR3 length: 14 residues. The germline gives CDR1 SGHRS, CDR2 YFSETQ. The CDR3 DNA reads TGCGCCAGCAGCTTGGAGGCTGCCACCTATGGCTACACCTTC. Translated: CASSLEAATYGYTF.

This clone came up once. J is TRBJ2-5 and V is TRBV5-1, with 7 nucleotides matching TRBD1. V was pared by 2 bases and J by 1 base, with 2 bases of the junction left unmatched. Germline V gene sequence: CDR1 SGHRS, CDR2 YFSETQ. The CDR3 extends over 14 amino acids. CDR3 residues: CASSLQGFQETQYF. For the CDR3, the DNA is TGCGCCAGCAGCTTACAGGGGTTCCAAGAGACCCAGTACTTC.